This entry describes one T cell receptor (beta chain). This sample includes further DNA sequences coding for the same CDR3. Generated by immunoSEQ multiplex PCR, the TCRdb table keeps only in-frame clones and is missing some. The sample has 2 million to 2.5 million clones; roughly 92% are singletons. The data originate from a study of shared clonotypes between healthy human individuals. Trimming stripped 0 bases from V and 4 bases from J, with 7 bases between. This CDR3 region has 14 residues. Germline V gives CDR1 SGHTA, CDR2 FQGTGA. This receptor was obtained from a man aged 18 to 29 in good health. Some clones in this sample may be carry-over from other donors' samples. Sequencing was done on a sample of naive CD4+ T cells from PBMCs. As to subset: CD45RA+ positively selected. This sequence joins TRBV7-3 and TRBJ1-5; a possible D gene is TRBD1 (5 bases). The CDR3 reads CASSLTGGNQPQHF. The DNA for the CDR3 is TGTGCCAGCAGCTTAACTGGGGGGAATCAGCCCCAGCATTTT.